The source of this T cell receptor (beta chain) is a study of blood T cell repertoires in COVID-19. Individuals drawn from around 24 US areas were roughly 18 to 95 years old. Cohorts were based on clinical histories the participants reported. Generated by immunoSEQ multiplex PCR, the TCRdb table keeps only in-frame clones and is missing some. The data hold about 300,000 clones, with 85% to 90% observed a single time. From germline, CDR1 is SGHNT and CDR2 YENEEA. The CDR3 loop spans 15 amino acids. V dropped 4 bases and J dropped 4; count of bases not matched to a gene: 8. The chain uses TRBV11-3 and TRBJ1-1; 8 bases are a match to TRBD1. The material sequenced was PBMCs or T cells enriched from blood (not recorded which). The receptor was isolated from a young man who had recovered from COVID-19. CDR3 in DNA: TGTGCCAGCAGCTCCAAGACAGGGGTGAGCACTGAAGCTTTCTTT. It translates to CASSSKTGVSTEAFF.